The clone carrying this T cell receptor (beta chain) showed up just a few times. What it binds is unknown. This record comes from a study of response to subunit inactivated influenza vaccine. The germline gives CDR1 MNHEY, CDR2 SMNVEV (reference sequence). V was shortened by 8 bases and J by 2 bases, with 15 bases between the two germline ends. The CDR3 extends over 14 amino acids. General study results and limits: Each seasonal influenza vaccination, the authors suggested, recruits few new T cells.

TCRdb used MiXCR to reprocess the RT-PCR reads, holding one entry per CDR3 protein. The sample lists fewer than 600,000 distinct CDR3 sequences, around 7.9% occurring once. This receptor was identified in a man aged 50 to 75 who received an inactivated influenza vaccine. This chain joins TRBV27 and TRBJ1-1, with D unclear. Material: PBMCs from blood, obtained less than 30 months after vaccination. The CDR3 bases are TGTGCCAGCGCCACCGGGGATTATAACACTGAAGCTTTCTTT. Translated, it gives CASATGDYNTEAFF.